The present TCR beta chain was sequenced within a study of T cells in localized non-small cell lung cancer. The CDR3 is made up of 15 amino acids. Germline CDR1 reads SGHVS; CDR2 reads FNYEAQ. J was trimmed by 5 bases and V by 5 bases; bases with no gene match: 8. Concerning this clone itself: The antigen is not known.

The method was immunoSEQ multiplex PCR; TCRdb's version includes in-frame clones alone and lacks a portion of them. The table lists roughly 48,000 clones, over 60% of them singletons, with around 4.5% in the top ten. Points from the study as a whole: Adjacent lung tissue had a median about 57 of the top 100 clones found in the tumor. Because researchers sequenced only one region of the tumor, heterogeneity is still possible. Adjacent uninvolved lung had the highest clonality, suggesting focused antigen responses.

The chain combines TRBV7-6 with TRBJ1-1, with 10 bases identical to TRBD1. The receptor comes from a woman aged 35 to 70 with stage II lung adenocarcinoma. The sequenced sample was PBMCs, obtained before any cancer treatment. CDR3 residues: CASSPRQGAGTEAFF. CDR3 DNA sequence: TGTGCCAGCAGCCCGCGACAGGGGGCGGGGACTGAAGCTTTCTTT.